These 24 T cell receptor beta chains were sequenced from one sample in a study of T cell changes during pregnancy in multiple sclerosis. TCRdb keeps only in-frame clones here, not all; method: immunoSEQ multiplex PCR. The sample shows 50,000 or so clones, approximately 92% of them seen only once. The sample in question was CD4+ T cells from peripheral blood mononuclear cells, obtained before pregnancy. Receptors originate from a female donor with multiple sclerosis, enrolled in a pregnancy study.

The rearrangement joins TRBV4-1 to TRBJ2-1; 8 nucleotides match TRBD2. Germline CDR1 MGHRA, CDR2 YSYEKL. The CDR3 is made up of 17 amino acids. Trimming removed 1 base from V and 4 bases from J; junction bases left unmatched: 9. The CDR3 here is CASSQVLAGLGYNEQFF. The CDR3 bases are TGCGCCAGCAGCCAAGTTCTAGCGGGTTTAGGGTACAATGAGCAGTTCTTC.

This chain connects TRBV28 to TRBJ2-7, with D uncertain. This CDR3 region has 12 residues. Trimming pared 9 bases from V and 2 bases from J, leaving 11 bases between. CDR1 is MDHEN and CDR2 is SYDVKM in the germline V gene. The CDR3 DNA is TGTGCCAGACCAGGTATGGCCTACGAGCAGTACTTC. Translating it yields CARPGMAYEQYF.

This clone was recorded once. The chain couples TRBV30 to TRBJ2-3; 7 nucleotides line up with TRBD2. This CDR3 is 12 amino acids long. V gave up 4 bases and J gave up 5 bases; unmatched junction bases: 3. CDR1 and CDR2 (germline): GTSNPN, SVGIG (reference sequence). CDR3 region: CAWNREVDTQYF. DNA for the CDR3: TGTGCCTGGAACCGGGAGGTAGATACGCAGTATTTT.

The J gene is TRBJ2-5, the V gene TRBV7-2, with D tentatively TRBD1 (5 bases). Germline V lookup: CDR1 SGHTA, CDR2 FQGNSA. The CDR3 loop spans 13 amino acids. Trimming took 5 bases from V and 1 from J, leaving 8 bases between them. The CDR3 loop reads CASSPGLQETQYF. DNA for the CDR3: TGTGCCAGCAGCCCAGGGCTCCAAGAGACCCAGTACTTC.

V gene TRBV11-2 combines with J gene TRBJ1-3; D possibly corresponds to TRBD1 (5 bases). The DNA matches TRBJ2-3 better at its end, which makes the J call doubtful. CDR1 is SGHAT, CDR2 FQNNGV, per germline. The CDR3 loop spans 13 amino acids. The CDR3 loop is CASSLDPGQGQYF. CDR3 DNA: TGTGCCAGCAGCTTAGATCCGGGCCAGGGGCAGTATTTT.

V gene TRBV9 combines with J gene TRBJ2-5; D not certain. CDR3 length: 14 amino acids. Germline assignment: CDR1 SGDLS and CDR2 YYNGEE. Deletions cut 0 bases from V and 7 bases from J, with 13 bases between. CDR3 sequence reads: CASSVVGSTGTQYF. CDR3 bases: TGTGCCAGCAGCGTAGTTGGTAGCACGGGGACCCAGTACTTC.

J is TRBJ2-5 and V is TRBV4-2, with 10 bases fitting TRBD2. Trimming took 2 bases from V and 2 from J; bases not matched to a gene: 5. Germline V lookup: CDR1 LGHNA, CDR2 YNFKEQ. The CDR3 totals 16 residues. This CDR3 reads CASSQRTSGLQETQYF. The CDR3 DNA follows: TGTGCCAGCAGCCAAAGGACTAGCGGTTTGCAAGAGACCCAGTACTTC.

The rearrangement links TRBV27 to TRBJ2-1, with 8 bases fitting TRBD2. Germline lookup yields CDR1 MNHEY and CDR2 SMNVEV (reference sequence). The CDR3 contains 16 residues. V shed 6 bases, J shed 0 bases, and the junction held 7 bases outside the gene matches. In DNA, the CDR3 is TGTGCCAGCAGGTCCCCACTAGCGGACTCCTACAATGAGCAGTTCTTC. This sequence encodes CASRSPLADSYNEQFF.

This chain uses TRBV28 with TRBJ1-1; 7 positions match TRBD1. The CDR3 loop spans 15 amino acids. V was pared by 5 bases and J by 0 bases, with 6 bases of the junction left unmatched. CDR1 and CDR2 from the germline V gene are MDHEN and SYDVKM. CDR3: CASSLRGTVNTEAFF. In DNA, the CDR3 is TGTGCCAGCAGTCTCCGTGGGACAGTGAACACTGAAGCTTTCTTT.

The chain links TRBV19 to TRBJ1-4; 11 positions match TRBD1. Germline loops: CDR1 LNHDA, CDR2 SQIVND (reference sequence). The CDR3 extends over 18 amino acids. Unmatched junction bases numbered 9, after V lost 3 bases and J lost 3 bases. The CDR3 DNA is TGTGCCAGTAGTATCCGGACAGGGGGCGTCTTAGCTAATGAAAAACTGTTTTTT. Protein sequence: CASSIRTGGVLANEKLFF.

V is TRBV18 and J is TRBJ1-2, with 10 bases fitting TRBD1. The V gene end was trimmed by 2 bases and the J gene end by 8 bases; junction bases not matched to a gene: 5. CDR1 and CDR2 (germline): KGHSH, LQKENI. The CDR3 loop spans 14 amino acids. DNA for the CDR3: TGTGCCAGCTCACCAGGGGGACAGGGGATCGGCTACACCTTC. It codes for CASSPGGQGIGYTF.

The CDR3 nucleotides read TGTGCCAGCAAGGGAGGAGGAGTCAACTATGGCTACACCTTC. Translating it yields CASKGGGVNYGYTF. This chain connects TRBV2 to TRBJ1-2; D not resolved. V gave up 7 bases and J gave up 2 bases, with 14 bases separating them. The CDR3 is made up of 14 amino acids. CDR1 is SNHLY and CDR2 is FYNNEI in the germline V gene.

CDR3 region: CASSPGQGNTEAFF. The CDR3 DNA follows: TGTGCCAGCTCACCCGGACAGGGAAACACTGAAGCTTTCTTT. The rearrangement joins TRBV18 to TRBJ1-1; the match to TRBD1 covers 8 bases. The CDR3 totals 14 residues. Germline CDR1 is KGHSH and CDR2 is LQKENI. Trimming cost V 3 bases and J 2 bases; bases outside gene matches: 2. The full variable domain, in which reference TRBV18 and TRBJ1-1 provide the parts outside the CDR3, is NAGVMQNPRHLVRRRGQEARLRCSPMKGHSHVYWYRQLPEEGLKFMVYLQKENIIDESGMPKERFSAEFPKEGPSILRIQQVVRGDSAAYFCASSPGQGNTEAFFGQGTRLTVV.

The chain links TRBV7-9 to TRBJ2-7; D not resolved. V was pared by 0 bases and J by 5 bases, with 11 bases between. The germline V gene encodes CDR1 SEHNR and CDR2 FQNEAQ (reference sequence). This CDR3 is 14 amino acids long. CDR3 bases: TGTGCCAGCAGCTTAGCGACACTGTTCCACGAGCAGTACTTC. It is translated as CASSLATLFHEQYF.

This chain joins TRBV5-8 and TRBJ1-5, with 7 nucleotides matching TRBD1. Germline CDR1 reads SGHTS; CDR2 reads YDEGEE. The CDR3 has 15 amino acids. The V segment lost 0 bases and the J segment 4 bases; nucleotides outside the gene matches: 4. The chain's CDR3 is CASSLEGARNQPQHF. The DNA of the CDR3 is TGTGCCAGCAGCTTGGAGGGGGCGAGGAATCAGCCCCAGCATTTT.

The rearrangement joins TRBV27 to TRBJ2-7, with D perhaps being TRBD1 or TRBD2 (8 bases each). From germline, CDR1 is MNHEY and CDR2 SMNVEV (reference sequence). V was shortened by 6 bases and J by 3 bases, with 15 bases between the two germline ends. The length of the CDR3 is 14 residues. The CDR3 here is CASSLAGQDYEQYF. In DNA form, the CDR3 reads TGTGCCAGCAGCTTAGCGGGACAGGACTACGAGCAGTACTTC.

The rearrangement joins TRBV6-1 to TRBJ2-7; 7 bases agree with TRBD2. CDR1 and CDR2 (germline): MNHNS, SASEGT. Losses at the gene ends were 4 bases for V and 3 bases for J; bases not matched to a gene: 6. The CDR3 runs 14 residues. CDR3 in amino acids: CASSVRGTNYEQYF. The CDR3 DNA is TGTGCCAGCAGTGTACGAGGGACTAACTACGAGCAGTACTTC.

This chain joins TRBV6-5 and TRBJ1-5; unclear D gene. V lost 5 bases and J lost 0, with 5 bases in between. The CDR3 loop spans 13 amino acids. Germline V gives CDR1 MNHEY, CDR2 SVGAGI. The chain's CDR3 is CASSPYSNQPQHF. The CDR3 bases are TGTGCCAGCAGTCCTTATAGCAATCAGCCCCAGCATTTT.

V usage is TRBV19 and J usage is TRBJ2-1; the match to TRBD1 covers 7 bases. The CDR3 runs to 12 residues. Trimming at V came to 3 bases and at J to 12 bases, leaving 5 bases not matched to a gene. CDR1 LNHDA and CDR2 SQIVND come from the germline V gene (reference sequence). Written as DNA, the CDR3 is TGTGCCAGTAGTATTTTTGGGGACAGGCAGTTCTTC. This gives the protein CASSIFGDRQFF.

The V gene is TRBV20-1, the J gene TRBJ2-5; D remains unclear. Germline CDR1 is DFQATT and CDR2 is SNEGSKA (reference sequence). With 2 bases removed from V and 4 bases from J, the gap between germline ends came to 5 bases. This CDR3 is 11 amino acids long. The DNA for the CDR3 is TGCAGTGCTAGAAACGGAGAGACCCAGTACTTC. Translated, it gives CSARNGETQYF.

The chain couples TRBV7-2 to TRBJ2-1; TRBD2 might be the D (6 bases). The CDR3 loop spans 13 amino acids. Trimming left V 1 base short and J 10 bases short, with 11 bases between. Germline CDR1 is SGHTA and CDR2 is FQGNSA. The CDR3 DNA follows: TGTGCCAGCAGCTTAGTCAGCGGGTCAGAGCAGTTCTTC. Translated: CASSLVSGSEQFF.

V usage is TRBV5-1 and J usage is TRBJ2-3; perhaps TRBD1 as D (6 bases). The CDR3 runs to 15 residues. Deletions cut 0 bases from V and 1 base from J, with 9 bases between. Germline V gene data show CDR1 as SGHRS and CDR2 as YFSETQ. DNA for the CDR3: TGCGCCAGCAGCTTGGCCAGGGGAGGCACAGATACGCAGTATTTT. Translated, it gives CASSLARGGTDTQYF.

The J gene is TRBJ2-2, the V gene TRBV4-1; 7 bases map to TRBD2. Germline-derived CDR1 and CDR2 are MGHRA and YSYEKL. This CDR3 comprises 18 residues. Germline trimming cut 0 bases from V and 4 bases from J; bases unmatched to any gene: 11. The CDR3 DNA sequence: TGCGCCAGCAGCCAAGAGCTTGGAACTAGCGACCTCACCGGGGAGCTGTTTTTT. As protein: CASSQELGTSDLTGELFF.

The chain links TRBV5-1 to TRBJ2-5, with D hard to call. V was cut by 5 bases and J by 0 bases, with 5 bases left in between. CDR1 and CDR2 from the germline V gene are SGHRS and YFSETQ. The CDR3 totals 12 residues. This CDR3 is CASSQNQETQYF. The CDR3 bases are TGCGCCAGCAGTCAAAACCAAGAGACCCAGTACTTC.